The clone carrying this T cell receptor (beta chain) was observed many times. The antigen remains unidentified. The entry originates in a study of neurological immune-mediated disorders. This CDR3 is built from 16 residues. The ends lost 1 base at V and 11 bases at J; junction bases unmatched: 10. Germline V lookup: CDR1 LGHNA, CDR2 YSLEER. The team produced cDNA through 5'RACE using 10-nucleotide random UMIs. The output of every sequencing run exceeded 180 million TCR-beta sequences, derived from 15-18 subjects. TCRdb re-derived calls from the 5' RACE reads in MiXCR, one entry per CDR3 protein. The sample yields around 70,000 distinct CDR3 sequences, around 5.2% seen once. Points from the study as a whole: While HTLV-1-associated myelopathy showed the greatest TCR clonal expansion, multiple sclerosis showed the least, falling below healthy controls. One related-CDR3 cluster, identified by phylogenetic grouping, held the repertoires of 18 of 34 multiple sclerosis patients and was a possible signature.

The chain employs TRBV4-3 and TRBJ2-2, with 10 bases matching TRBD2. Sequenced input: PBMCs. The TCR originated in a young man with multiple sclerosis. CDR3 DNA sequence: TGCGCCAGCAGCCAAGCTGGAACTAGCGGGATCGACGAGCTGTTTTTT. Protein: CASSQAGTSGIDELFF.